This TCR beta chain was sequenced during a study of shared T cell receptors in the human thymus. Data came from immunoSEQ multiplex PCR; TCRdb stores just in-frame clones and leaves some out. The data contain hundreds of thousands of clones, 78% of them seen just once; the ten biggest clones take up 0.013%. Per the germline V gene, CDR1 is SGHAT and CDR2 is FQNNGV. Trimming cost V 1 base and J 2 bases; bases outside gene matches: 12. This CDR3 has 18 residues. These data were likewise used in another study, on human thymus T cells. That study adds: Thymic and blood repertoires appeared to carry a bias in their V and J gene usage. Related research examined unrelated individuals and reported that their thymic repertoires overlapped highly.

The rearrangement joins TRBV11-2 to TRBJ2-7; TRBD2 matches at 9 bases. The specimen sequenced was thymocytes. The receptor was derived from a boy under three years old with a congenital heart defect. CDR3 protein: CASSLGGFGGRVTYEQYF. The DNA of the CDR3 is TGTGCCAGCAGCTTAGGCGGTTTCGGCGGGAGGGTAACCTACGAGCAGTACTTC.